Below are 8 T cell receptor beta chains sequenced from a single sample in a study of CD8 T cells in Susac syndrome. Random-hexamer reverse transcription was applied to about 0.5 to 1 ug RNA. Using its own MiXCR run on the immunoSEQ multiplex PCR reads, TCRdb lists one record per CDR3 protein. Among over 350,000 distinct CDR3 sequences listed, around 85% were seen once. Sequencing used CD8+ T cells from PBMCs. These receptors all stem from a human donor with multiple sclerosis.

The gene calls are TRBV27 and TRBJ2-2; TRBD1 matches 9 bases. Germline V lookup: CDR1 MNHEY, CDR2 SMNVEV (reference sequence). With 7 bases clipped from V and 1 base from J, the junction kept 4 bases outside the gene matches. The CDR3 spans 15 residues. The CDR3 here is CASTLGQGNTGELFF. The CDR3 nucleotides read TGTGCCAGCACACTGGGACAGGGGAACACCGGGGAGCTGTTTTTT.

This clonotype was observed a handful of times. The gene calls are TRBV3-1 and TRBJ2-1, with 7 bases aligning to TRBD2. The CDR3 extends over 15 amino acids. V trimming: 3 bases; J trimming: 3 bases; junction bases outside the gene matches: 5. CDR1 is LGHDT and CDR2 is YNNKEL in the germline V gene (reference sequence). CDR3 DNA: TGTGCCAGCAGCCAGGCAGCTAGCGGCTACAATGAGCAGTTCTTC. Translated: CASSQAASGYNEQFF.

The rearrangement joins TRBV4-1 to TRBJ1-6; the match to TRBD1 covers 8 bases. Trimming at V came to 6 bases and at J to 9 bases, leaving 7 bases not matched to a gene. CDR3 length: 14 amino acids. Germline V gives CDR1 MGHRA, CDR2 YSYEKL. This CDR3 is CASSPDRVGSPLHF. CDR3 nucleotide sequence: TGCGCCAGCAGTCCGGACAGGGTGGGTTCACCCCTCCACTTT.

This clonotype was picked up one time. This chain joins TRBV3-1 and TRBJ2-3; 8 bases agree with TRBD1. Per the germline V gene, CDR1 is LGHDT and CDR2 is YNNKEL (reference sequence). The CDR3 length is 17 residues. Losses at the gene ends were 4 bases for V and 4 bases for J; bases not matched to a gene: 13. CDR3 DNA sequence: TGTGCCAGCAGCCGAACGCCGGACAGGGAAGGCGCAGATACGCAGTATTTT. This codes for CASSRTPDREGADTQYF.

This rearrangement joins TRBV28 to TRBJ2-7; 8 nucleotides agree with TRBD1. The germline gives CDR1 MDHEN, CDR2 SYDVKM. J gave up 1 base and V 8 bases, and 10 bases lay outside the gene matches. This CDR3 contains 15 residues. CDR3 region: CASVPLGQGSYEQYF. The DNA of the CDR3 is TGTGCCAGCGTCCCGCTCGGACAGGGATCCTACGAGCAGTACTTC.

The rearrangement uses TRBV19 and TRBJ1-4; D is ambiguous. CDR1 and CDR2 (germline): LNHDA, SQIVND (reference sequence). Trimming stripped 0 bases from V and 12 bases from J, with 11 bases between. This CDR3 contains 13 residues. The CDR3 region has the DNA TGTGCCAGTAGTATAGATTCCGGGCGAGAACTGTTTTTT. This encodes CASSIDSGRELFF.

The chain has TRBV20-1 and TRBJ2-7; TRBD2 agrees at 7 bases. The germline V gene encodes CDR1 DFQATT and CDR2 SNEGSKA (reference sequence). The CDR3 loop spans 15 amino acids. The V and J ends lost 3 bases and 2 bases, in that order; junction bases with no gene match: 10. The CDR3 DNA reads as TGCAGTGCTAGCCCCCAGCGGGATGAAACCTACGAGCAGTACTTC. It is translated as CSASPQRDETYEQYF.

The chain has TRBV7-9 and TRBJ2-7; D may be TRBD1 or TRBD2 (5 bases each). The CDR3 is 15 residues long. The germline gives CDR1 SEHNR, CDR2 FQNEAQ (reference sequence). V was pared by 5 bases and J by 3 bases, with 17 bases between. CDR3 loop: CASSAGTSVGYEQYF. For the CDR3, the DNA is TGTGCCAGCAGCGCTGGGACGTCGGTCGGCTACGAGCAGTACTTC. Filled out from reference TRBV7-9 and TRBJ2-7, the complete variable domain reads DTGVSQNPRHKITKRGQNVTFRCDPISEHNRLYWYRQTLGQGPEFLTYFQNEAQLEKSRLLSDRFSAERPKGSFSTLEIQRTEQGDSAMYLCASSAGTSVGYEQYFGPGTRLTVT.